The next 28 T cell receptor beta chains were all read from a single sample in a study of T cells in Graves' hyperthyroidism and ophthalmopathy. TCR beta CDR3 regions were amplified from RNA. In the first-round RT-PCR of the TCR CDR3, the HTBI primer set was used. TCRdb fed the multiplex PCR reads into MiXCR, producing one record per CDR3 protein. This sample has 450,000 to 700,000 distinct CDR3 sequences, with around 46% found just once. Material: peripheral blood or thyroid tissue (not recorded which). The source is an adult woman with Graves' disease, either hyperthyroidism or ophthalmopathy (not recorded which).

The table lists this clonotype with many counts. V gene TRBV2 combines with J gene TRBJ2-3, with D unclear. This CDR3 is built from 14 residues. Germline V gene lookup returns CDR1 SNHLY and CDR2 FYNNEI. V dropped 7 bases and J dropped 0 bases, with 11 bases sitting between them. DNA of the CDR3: TGTGCCAGCACGTTCGATACTAGCACAGATACGCAGTATTTT. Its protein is CASTFDTSTDTQYF.

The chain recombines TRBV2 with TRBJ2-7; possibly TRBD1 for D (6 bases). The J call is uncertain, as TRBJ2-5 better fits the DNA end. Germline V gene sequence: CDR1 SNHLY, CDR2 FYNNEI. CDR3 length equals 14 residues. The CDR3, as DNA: TGTGCCAGCTGCTGGGACACGAGTGCGGAGACCCAGTACTTC. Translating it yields CASCWDTSAETQYF.

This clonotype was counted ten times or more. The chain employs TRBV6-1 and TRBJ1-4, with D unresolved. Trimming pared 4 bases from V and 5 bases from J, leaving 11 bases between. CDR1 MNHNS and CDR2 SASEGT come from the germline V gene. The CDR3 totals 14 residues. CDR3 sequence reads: CASSGWEMNEKLFF. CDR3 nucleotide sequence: TGTGCCAGCAGTGGATGGGAGATGAATGAAAAACTGTTTTTT.

Here the CDR3 reads CASSSGRNTGANVLTF. CDR3 sequence (DNA): TGTGCCAGTAGTAGTGGAAGGAACACTGGGGCCAACGTCCTGACTTTC. The J gene is TRBJ2-6, the V gene TRBV19, with D unclear. Germline loops: CDR1 LNHDA, CDR2 SQIVND (reference sequence). Trimming took 4 bases from V and 2 from J, leaving 12 bases between them. The length of the CDR3 is 16 residues.

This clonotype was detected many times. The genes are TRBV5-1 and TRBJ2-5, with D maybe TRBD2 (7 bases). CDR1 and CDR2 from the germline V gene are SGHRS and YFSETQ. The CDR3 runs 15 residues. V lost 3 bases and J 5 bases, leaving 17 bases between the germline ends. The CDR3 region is CASSSTLQGGETQYF. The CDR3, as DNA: TGCGCCAGCAGCTCCACACTACAGGGAGGGGAGACCCAGTACTTC.

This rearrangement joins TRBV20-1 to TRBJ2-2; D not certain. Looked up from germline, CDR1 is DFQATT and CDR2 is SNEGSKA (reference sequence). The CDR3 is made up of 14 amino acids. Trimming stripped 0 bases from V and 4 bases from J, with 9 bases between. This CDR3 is CSARDAGSTGELFF. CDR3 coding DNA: TGCAGTGCTAGAGATGCCGGAAGCACCGGGGAGCTGTTTTTT.

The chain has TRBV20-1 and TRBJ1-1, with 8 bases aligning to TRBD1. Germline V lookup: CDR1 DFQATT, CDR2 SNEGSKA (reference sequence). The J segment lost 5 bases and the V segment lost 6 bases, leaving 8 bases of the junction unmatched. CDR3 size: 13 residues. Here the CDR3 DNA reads TGCAGTGCCACAACAGGGGGTAAAACTGAAGCTTTCTTT. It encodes CSATTGGKTEAFF.

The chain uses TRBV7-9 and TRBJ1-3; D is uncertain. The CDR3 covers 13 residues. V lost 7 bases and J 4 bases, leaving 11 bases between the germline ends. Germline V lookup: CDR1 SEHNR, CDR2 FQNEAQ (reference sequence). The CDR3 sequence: CASTFWPGNTIYF. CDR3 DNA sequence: TGTGCCAGCACCTTCTGGCCGGGAAACACCATATATTTT.

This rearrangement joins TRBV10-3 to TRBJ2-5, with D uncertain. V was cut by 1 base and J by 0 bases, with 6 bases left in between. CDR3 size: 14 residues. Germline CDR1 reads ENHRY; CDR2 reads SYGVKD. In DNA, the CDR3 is TGTGCCATCAGTGAGTTCAGAAACCAAGAGACCCAGTACTTC. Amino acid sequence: CAISEFRNQETQYF.

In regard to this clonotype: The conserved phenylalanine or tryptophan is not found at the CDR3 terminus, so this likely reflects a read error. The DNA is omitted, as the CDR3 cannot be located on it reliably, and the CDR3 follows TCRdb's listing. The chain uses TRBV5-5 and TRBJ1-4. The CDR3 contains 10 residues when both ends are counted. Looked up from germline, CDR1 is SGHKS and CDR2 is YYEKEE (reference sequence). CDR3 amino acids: CASSLGEGGY.

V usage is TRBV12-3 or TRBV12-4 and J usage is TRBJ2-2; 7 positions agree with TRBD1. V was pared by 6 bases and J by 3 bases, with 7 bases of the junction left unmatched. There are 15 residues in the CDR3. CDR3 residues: CASSNIQGDTGELFF. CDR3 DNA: TGTGCCAGCAGCAACATCCAGGGGGACACCGGGGAGCTGTTTTTT.

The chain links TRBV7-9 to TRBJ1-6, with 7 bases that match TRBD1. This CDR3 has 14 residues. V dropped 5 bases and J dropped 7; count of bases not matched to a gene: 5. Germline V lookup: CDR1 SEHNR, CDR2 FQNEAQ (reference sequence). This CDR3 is CASSPTGVNSPLHF. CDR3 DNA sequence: TGTGCCAGCAGCCCTACAGGGGTGAATTCACCCCTCCACTTT.

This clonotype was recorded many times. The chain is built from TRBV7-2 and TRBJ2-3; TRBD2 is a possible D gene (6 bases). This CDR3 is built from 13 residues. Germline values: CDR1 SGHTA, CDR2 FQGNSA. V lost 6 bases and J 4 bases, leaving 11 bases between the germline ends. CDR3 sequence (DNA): TGTGCCAGCAGGGGGAGGCTCGCAGATACGCAGTATTTT. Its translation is CASRGRLADTQYF.

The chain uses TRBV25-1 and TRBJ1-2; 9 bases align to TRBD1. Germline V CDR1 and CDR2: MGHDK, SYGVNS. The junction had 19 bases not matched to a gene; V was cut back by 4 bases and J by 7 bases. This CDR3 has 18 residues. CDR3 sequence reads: CASSARGPQRDRAFGYTF. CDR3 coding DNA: TGTGCCAGCAGTGCTAGAGGGCCCCAAAGGGACAGGGCTTTTGGCTACACCTTC.

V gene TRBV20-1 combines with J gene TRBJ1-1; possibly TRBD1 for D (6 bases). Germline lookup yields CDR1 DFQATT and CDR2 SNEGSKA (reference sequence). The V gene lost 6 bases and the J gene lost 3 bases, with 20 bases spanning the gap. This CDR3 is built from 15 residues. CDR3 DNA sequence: TGCAGTGCCGTCAAAGCAGGGGCGCGTGACACTGAAGCTTTCTTT. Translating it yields CSAVKAGARDTEAFF.

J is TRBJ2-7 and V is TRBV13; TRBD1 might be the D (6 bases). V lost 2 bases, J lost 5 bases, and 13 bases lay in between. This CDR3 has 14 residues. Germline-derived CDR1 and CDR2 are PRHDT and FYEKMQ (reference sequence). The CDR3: CASSLPDWDNEQYF. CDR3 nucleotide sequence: TGTGCCAGCAGCTTACCCGACTGGGACAACGAGCAGTACTTC.

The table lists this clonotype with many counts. The CDR3 nucleotides read TGCAGTGCTAGACCCAGAGGGACAGAGACCCAGTACTTC. Protein: CSARPRGTETQYF. The chain combines TRBV20-1 with TRBJ2-5; D could derive from TRBD1 or TRBD2 (5 bases each). Germline loops: CDR1 DFQATT, CDR2 SNEGSKA (reference sequence). Trimming cost V 2 bases and J 4 bases, with 11 bases left between them. This CDR3 region has 13 residues.

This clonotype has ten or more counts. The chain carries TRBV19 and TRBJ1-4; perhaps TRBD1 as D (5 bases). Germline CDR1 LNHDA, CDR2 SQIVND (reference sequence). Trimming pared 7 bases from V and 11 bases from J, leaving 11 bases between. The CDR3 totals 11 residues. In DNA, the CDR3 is TGTGCCAGTACCGACCGGGGGAAACTGTTTTTT. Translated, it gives CASTDRGKLFF. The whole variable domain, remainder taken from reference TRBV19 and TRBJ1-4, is DGGITQSPKYLFRKEGQNVTLSCEQNLNHDAMYWYRQDPGQGLRLIYYSQIVNDFQKGDIAEGYSVSREKKESFPLTVTSAQKNPTAFYLCASTDRGKLFFGSGTQLSVL.

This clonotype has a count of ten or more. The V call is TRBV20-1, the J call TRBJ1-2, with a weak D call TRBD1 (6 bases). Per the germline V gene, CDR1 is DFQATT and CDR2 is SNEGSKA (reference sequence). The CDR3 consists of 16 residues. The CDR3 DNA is TGCTGCTACTTGTTAGGCAGGGGCACTGGGCCCTATGGCTACACCTTC. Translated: CCYLLGRGTGPYGYTF.

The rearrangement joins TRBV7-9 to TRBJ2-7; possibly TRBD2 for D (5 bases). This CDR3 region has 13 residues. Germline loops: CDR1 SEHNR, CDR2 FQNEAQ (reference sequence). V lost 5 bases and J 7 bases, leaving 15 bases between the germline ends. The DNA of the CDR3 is TGTGCCAGCAGCCCGGACGGGGTGTTTGAGCAGTACTTC. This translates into CASSPDGVFEQYF.

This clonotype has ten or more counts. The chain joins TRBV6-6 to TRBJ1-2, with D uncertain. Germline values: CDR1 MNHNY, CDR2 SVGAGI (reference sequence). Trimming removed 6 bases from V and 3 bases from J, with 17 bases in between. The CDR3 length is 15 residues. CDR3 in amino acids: CASSPNKGYDYGYTF. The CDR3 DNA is TGTGCCAGCAGCCCAAACAAAGGGTACGACTATGGCTACACCTTC.

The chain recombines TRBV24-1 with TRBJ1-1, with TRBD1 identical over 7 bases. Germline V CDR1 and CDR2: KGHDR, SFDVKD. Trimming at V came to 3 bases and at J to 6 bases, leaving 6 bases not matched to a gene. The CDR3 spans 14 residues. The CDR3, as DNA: TGTGCCACCAGTGATCCCGGGACAGCTTCTGAAGCTTTCTTT. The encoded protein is CATSDPGTASEAFF.

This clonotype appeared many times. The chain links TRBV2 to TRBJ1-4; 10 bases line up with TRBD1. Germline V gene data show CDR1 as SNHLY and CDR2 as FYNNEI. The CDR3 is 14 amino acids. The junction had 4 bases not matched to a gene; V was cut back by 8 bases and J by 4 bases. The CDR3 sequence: CASWGQGFNEKLFF. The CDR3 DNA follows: TGTGCCAGCTGGGGACAGGGGTTTAATGAAAAACTGTTTTTT.

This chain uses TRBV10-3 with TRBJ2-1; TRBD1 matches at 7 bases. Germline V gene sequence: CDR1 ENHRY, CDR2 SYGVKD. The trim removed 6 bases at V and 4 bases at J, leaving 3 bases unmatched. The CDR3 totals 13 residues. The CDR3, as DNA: TGTGCCATCAGGAAGGGACAGTACAATGAGCAGTTCTTC. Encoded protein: CAIRKGQYNEQFF.

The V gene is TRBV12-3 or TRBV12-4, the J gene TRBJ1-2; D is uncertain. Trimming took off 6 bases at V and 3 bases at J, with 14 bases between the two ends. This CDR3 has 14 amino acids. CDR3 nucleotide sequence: TGTGCCAGCAGCCTCTCACCCGGGGACTATGGCTACACCTTC. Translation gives CASSLSPGDYGYTF.

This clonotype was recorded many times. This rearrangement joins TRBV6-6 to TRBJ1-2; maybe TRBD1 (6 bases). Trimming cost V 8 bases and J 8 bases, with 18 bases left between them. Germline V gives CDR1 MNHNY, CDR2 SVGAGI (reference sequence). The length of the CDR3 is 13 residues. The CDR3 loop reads CASEKGQTRGYTF. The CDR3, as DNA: TGTGCCAGCGAAAAGGGACAAACGAGGGGCTACACCTTC.

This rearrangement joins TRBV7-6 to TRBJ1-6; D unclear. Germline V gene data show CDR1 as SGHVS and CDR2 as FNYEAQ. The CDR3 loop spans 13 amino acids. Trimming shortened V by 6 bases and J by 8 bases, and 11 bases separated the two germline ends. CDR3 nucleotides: TGTGCCAGCAGGGGTGTTGTCGATTCACCCCTCCACTTT. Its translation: CASRGVVDSPLHF.

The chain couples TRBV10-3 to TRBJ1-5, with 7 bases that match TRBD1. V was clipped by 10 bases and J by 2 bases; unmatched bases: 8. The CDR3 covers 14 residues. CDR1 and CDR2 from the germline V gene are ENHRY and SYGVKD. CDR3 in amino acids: CASRGGKGNQPQHF. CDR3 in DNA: TGTGCCAGCAGGGGGGGGAAGGGCAATCAGCCCCAGCATTTT.